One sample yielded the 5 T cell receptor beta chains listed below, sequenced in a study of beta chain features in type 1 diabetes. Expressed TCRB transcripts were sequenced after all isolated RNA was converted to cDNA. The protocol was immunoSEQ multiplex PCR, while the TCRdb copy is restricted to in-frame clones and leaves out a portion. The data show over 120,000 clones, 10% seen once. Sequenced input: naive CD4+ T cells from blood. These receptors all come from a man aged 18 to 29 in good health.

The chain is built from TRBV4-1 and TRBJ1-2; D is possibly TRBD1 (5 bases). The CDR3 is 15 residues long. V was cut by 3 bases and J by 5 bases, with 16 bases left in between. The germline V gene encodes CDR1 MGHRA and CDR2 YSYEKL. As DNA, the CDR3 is TGCGCCAGCAGCCAGGCAGCCAGGGTGGAGTATGGCTACACCTTC. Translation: CASSQAARVEYGYTF.

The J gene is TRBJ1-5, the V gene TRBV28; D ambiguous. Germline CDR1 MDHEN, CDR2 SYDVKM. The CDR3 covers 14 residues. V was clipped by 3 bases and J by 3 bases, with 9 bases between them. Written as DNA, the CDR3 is TGTGCCAGCAGTTTGGTCGGTGCCAATCAGCCCCAGCATTTT. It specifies CASSLVGANQPQHF.

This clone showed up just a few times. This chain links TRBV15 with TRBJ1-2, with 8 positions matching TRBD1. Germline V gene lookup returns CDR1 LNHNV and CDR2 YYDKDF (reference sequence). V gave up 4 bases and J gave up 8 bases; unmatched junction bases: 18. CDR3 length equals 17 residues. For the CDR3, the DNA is TGTGCCACCAGCAAATCGTACCAGGGGGCGCGGACGTCCGGCTACACCTTC. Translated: CATSKSYQGARTSGYTF.

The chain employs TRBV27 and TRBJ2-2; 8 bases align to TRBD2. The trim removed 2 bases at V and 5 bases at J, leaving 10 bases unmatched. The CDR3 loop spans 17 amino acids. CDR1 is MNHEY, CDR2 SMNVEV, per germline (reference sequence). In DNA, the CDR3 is TGTGCCAGCAGTTTAATCGGGGGGGCGGTCGAAACCGGGGAGCTGTTTTTT. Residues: CASSLIGGAVETGELFF.

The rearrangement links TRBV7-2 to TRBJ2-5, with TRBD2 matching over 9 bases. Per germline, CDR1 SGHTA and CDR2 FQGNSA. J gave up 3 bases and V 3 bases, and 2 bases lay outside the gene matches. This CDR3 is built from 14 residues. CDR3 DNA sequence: TGTGCCAGCAGCTTCCAGCGGGGGGAAGAGACCCAGTACTTC. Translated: CASSFQRGEETQYF.